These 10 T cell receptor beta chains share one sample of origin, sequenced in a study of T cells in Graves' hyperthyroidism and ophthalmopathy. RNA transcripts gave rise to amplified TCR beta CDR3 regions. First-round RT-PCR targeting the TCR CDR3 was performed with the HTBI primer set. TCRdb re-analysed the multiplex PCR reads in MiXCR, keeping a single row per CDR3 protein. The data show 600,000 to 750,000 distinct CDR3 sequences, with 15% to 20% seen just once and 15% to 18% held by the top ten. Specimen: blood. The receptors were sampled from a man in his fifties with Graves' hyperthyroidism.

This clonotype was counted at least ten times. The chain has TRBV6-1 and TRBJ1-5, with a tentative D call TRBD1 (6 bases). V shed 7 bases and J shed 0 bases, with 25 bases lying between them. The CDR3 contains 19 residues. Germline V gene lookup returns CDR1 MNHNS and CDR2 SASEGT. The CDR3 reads CASIFTTGNTVNSNQPQHF. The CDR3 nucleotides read TGTGCCAGCATCTTTACGACAGGAAATACAGTTAATAGCAATCAGCCCCAGCATTTT.

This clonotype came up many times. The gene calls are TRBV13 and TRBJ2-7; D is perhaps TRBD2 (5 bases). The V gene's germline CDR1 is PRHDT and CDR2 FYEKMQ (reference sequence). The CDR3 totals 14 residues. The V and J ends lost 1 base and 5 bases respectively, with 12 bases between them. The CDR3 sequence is CASSLEAGDDEQYF. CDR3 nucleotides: TGTGCCAGCAGCTTAGAGGCGGGTGACGACGAGCAGTACTTC.

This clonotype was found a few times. The CDR3 nucleotides read TGTGCCAGCTCACCGCAGGACAATGGGGGGGAGCAGTTCTTC. As protein: CASSPQDNGGEQFF. The chain carries TRBV18 and TRBJ2-1; D is possibly TRBD2 (6 bases). The germline CDR1 and CDR2 sequences are KGHSH and LQKENI. Trimming stripped 3 bases from V and 10 bases from J, with 16 bases between. The CDR3 contains 14 residues. Full variable domain (remainder filled in from reference TRBV18 and TRBJ2-1): NAGVMQNPRHLVRRRGQEARLRCSPMKGHSHVYWYRQLPEEGLKFMVYLQKENIIDESGMPKERFSAEFPKEGPSILRIQQVVRGDSAAYFCASSPQDNGGEQFFGPGTRLTVL.

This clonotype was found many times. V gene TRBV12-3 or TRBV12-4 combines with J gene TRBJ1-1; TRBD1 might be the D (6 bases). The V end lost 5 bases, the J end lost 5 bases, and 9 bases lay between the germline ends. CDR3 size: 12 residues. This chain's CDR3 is CASSIQGTEAFF. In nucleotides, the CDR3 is TGTGCCAGCAGTATACAGGGAACTGAAGCTTTCTTT.

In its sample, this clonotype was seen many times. The CDR3 sequence is CSAGKQVWLAGAVHEQYF. CDR3 coding DNA: TGCAGTGCTGGAAAACAGGTTTGGCTAGCGGGAGCAGTCCACGAGCAGTACTTC. The J gene is TRBJ2-7, the V gene TRBV20-1; TRBD2 agrees at 10 bases. This CDR3 spans 18 amino acids. V lost 5 bases, J lost 5 bases, and 21 bases stayed unmatched. The germline V gene encodes CDR1 DFQATT and CDR2 SNEGSKA (reference sequence).

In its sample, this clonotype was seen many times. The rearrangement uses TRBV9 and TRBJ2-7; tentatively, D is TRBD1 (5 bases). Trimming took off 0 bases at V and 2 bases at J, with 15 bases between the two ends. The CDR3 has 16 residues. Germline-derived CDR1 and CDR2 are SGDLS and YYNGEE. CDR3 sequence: CASSVGGSRQPYEQYF. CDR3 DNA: TGTGCCAGCAGCGTAGGGGGCAGTCGACAACCCTACGAGCAGTACTTC.

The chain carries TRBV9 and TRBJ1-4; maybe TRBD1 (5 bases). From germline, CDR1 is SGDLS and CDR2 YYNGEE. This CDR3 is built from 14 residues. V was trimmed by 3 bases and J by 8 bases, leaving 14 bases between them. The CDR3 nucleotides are TGTGCCAGCAGCGCAGCTCAGGGTGCCGAAAAACTGTTTTTT. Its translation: CASSAAQGAEKLFF.

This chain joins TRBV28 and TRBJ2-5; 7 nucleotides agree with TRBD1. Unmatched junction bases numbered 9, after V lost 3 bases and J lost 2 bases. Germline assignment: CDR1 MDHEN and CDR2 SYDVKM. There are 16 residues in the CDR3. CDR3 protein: CASSLYRDREQETQYF. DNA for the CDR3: TGTGCCAGCAGTTTGTACCGGGACAGAGAACAAGAGACCCAGTACTTC.

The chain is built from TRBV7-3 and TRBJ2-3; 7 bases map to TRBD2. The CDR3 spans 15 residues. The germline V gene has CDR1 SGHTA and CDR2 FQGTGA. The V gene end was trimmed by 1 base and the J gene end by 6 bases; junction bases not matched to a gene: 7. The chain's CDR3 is CASSLIGLVPDTQYF. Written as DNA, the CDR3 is TGTGCCAGCAGCTTAATAGGACTAGTACCGGATACGCAGTATTTT.

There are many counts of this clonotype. CDR3 protein: CASSTSGMAPGELFF. The CDR3 DNA follows: TGTGCCAGCAGCACCTCGGGGATGGCACCCGGGGAGCTGTTTTTT. The V gene is TRBV7-2, the J gene TRBJ2-2; D is perhaps TRBD2 (5 bases). CDR1 is SGHTA, CDR2 FQGNSA, per germline. V lost 5 bases and J lost 6, with 16 bases in between. The CDR3 covers 15 residues.